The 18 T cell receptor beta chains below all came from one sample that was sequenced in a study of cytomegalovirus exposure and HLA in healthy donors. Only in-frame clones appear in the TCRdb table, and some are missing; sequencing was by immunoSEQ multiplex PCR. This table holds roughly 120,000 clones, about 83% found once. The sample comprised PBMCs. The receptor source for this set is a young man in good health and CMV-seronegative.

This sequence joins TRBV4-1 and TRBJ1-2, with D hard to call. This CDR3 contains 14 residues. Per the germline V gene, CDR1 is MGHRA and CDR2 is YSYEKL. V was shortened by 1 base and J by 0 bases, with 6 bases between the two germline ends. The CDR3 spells CASSQVLANYGYTF. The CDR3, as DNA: TGCGCCAGCAGCCAAGTTCTCGCTAACTATGGCTACACCTTC.

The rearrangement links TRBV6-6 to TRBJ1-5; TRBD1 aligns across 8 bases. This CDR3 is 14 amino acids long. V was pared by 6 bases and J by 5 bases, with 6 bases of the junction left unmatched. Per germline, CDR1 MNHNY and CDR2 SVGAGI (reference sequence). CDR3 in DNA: TGTGCCAGCAGCCCGGACAGGGAAGATCAGCCCCAGCATTTT. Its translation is CASSPDREDQPQHF.

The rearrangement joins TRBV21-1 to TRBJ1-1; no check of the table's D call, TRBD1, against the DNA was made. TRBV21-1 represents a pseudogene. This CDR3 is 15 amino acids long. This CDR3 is CASSRKGTGADEAFF. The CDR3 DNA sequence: TGTGCCAGCAGCAGAAAGGGAACAGGGGCGGATGAAGCTTTCTTT.

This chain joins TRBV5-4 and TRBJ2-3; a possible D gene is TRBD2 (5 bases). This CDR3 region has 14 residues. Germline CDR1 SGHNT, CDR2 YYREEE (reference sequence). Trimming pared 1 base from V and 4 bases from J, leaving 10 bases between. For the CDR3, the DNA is TGTGCCAGCAGCTTGACTAGTGTCCCAGATACGCAGTATTTT. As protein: CASSLTSVPDTQYF.

The CDR3 loop reads CASSQGDRESGETQYF. For the CDR3, the DNA is TGCGCCAGCAGCCAAGGGGACAGGGAGTCGGGAGAGACCCAGTACTTC. The rearrangement joins TRBV4-1 to TRBJ2-5, with 9 positions matching TRBD1. Germline loops: CDR1 MGHRA, CDR2 YSYEKL. J lost 4 bases, V lost 1 base, and 7 bases had no gene match. The CDR3 is made up of 16 amino acids.

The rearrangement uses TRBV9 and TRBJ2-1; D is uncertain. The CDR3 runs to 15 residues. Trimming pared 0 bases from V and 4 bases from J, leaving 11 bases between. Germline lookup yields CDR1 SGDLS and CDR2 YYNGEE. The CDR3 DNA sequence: TGTGCCAGCAGCGTAGTTGAAAGAGATTACAATGAGCAGTTCTTC. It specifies CASSVVERDYNEQFF.

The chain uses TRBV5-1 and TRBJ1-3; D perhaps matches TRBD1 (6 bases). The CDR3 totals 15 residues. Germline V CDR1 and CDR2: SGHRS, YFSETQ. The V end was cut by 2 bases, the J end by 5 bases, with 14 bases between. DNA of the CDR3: TGCGCCAGCAGCTTCGCCCCGGACAGCAGAAACACCATATATTTT. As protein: CASSFAPDSRNTIYF.

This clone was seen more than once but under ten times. The CDR3 is CASSIGTGRGTEAFF. DNA of the CDR3: TGTGCCAGTAGTATCGGAACAGGGAGAGGCACTGAAGCTTTCTTT. V usage is TRBV19 and J usage is TRBJ1-1; D is perhaps TRBD1 (6 bases). Germline V gene lookup returns CDR1 LNHDA and CDR2 SQIVND (reference sequence). The V and J ends lost 3 bases and 4 bases respectively, with 15 bases between them. The CDR3 loop spans 15 amino acids.

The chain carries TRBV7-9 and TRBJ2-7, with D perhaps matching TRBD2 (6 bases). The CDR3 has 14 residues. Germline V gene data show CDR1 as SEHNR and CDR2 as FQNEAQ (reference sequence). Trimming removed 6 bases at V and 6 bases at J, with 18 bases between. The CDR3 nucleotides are TGTGCCAGCAGTTCCGGGACTCTGCCTAGCGAGCAGTACTTC. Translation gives CASSSGTLPSEQYF.

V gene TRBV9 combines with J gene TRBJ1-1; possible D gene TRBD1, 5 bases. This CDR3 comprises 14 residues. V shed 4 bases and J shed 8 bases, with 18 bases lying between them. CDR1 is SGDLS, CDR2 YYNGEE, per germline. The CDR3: CASSFLHKGQEAFF. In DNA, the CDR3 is TGTGCCAGCAGCTTCCTGCACAAAGGACAAGAAGCTTTCTTT.

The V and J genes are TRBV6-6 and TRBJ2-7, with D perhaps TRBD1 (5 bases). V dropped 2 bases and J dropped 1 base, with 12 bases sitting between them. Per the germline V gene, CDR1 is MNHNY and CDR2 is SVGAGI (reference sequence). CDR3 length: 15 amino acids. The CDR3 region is CASSYIRGPSYEQYF. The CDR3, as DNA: TGTGCCAGCAGTTACATAAGGGGCCCATCCTACGAGCAGTACTTC.

The CDR3 is CAWSGTAASSYEQYF. CDR3 bases: TGTGCCTGGAGTGGGACAGCAGCAAGCTCCTACGAGCAGTACTTC. The V gene is TRBV30, the J gene TRBJ2-7; D might be TRBD1 (6 bases). Germline V gives CDR1 GTSNPN, CDR2 SVGIG (reference sequence). This CDR3 has 15 amino acids. Between the trimmed V and J ends, which lost 1 base and 0 bases, there was a span of 13 bases.

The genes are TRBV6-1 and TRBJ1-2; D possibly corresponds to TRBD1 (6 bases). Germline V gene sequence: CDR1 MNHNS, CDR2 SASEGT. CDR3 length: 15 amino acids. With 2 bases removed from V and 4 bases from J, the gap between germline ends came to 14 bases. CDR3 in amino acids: CASSEFPGQSYGYTF. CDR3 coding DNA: TGTGCCAGCAGTGAATTTCCCGGACAGTCCTATGGCTACACCTTC.

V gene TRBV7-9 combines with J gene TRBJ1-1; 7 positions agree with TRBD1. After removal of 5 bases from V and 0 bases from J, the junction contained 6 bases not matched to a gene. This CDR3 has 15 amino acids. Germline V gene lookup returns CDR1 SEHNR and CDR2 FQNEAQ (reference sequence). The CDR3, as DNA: TGTGCCAGCAGCACCCGGGACAGCATGAACACTGAAGCTTTCTTT. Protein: CASSTRDSMNTEAFF.

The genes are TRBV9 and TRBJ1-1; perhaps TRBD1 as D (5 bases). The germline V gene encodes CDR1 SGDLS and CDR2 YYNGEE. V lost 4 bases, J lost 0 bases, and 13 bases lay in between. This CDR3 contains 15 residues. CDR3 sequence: CASSLPQGMNTEAFF. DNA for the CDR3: TGTGCCAGCAGCCTACCCCAGGGCATGAACACTGAAGCTTTCTTT.

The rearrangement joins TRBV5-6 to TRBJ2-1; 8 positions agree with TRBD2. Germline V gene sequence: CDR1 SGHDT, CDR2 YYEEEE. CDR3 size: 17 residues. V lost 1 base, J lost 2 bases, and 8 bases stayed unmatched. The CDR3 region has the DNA TGTGCCAGCAGCTTGTTAAGTAGGCGGGGGGCCTACAATGAGCAGTTCTTC. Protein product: CASSLLSRRGAYNEQFF. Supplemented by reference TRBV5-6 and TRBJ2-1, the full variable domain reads DAGVTQSPTHLIKTRGQQVTLRCSPKSGHDTVSWYQQALGQGPQFIFQYYEEEERQRGNFPDRFSGHQFPNYSSELNVNALLLGDSALYLCASSLLSRRGAYNEQFFGPGTRLTVL.

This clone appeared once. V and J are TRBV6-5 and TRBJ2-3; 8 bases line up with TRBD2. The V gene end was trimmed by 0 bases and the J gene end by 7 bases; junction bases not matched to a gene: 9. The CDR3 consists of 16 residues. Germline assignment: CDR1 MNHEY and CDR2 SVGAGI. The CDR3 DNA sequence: TGTGCCAGCAGTTACTCAACGGGGGGGCAGGGTTATACGCAGTATTTT. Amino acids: CASSYSTGGQGYTQYF.

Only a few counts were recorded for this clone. CDR3 residues: CASSPSGSGTDTQYF. In nucleotides, the CDR3 is TGTGCCAGCAGCCCAAGCGGGAGCGGCACAGATACGCAGTATTTT. The chain recombines TRBV7-9 with TRBJ2-3; 8 bases fit TRBD2. This CDR3 region has 15 residues. Germline CDR1 SEHNR, CDR2 FQNEAQ (reference sequence). V lost 5 bases, J lost 1 base, and 5 bases stayed unmatched.